A selection of T cell receptor beta chains follows, all from one sample in a study of spatial heterogeneity in lung cancer. TCRdb re-analysed the 5' RACE reads in MiXCR, keeping a single row per CDR3 protein. The table records about 86,000 distinct CDR3 sequences, roughly 12% of them present only once. The sequences come from PBMCs, collected at surgery. These receptors originate from a male donor with early-stage non-small cell lung cancer. Both conserved end residues are part of each CDR3. The D gene is left open where the match is weak. Size is stated for part of the rows, as once, few or many counts, or as a class when the clone is expanded.

CDR3	DNA	D	J	V	size
CASGSGQGAYEQYF	TGTGCTAGTGGTTCCGGACAGGGAGCCTACGAGCAGTACTTC	TRBD1	TRBJ2-7	TRBV12-5	many
CASSIPSGESSYEQYF	TGTGCCAGCAGCATTCCTAGCGGGGAAAGCTCCTACGAGCAGTACTTC	.	TRBJ2-7	TRBV21-1	few
CASSLGLADNEQFF	TGTGCCAGCAGCTTAGGACTAGCGGACAATGAGCAGTTCTTC	TRBD2	TRBJ2-1	TRBV11-2	.
CASSQVNRGHTEAFF	TGTGCCAGCAGCCAAGTAAACAGGGGGCACACTGAAGCTTTCTTT	TRBD1	TRBJ1-1	TRBV3-1	many
CASSPPGQGFEAFF	TGTGCCAGCAGTCCCCCGGGACAGGGGTTTGAAGCTTTCTTT	TRBD1	TRBJ1-1	TRBV12-3/TRBV12-4	many
CASSPEPGQGTEAFF	TGTGCCAGCAGCCCAGAACCGGGACAGGGAACCGAAGCTTTCTTT	TRBD1	TRBJ1-1	TRBV7-8	.
CATRNDLNSNEQFF	TGTGCCACCAGAAATGACTTGAATAGCAATGAGCAGTTCTTC	.	TRBJ2-1	TRBV24-1	.
CSAEGGASEADTQYF	TGCAGCGCCGAGGGAGGGGCTTCCGAGGCAGATACGCAGTATTTT	TRBD2	TRBJ2-3	TRBV29-1	.
CASSLEGQGNQPQHF	TGCGCCAGCAGCTTGGAGGGACAGGGCAATCAGCCCCAGCATTTT	TRBD1	TRBJ1-5	TRBV5-1	few
CASSLVEATNEKLFF	TGTGCCAGCAGCTTAGTGGAGGCAACTAATGAAAAACTGTTTTTT	.	TRBJ1-4	TRBV7-8	many
CASSTTGTGGNQPQHF	TGTGCCAGCAGCACAACCGGGACAGGGGGCAATCAGCCCCAGCATTTT	TRBD1	TRBJ1-5	TRBV6-6	.